The 32 T cell receptor delta chains listed next were all sequenced from one sample in a study of gamma-delta T cells after stem cell transplantation. With CATT, TCRdb re-called clones from the RT-PCR reads. The top ten clones hold 19% of a sample with around 2,000 delta-chain clones, over 0.3% of them seen once. The sample consisted of gamma-delta T cells. The receptors were gathered from a human donor. It is not recorded whose cells these are; they may come from a transplant donor.

This clone was picked up a small number of times. A read error may be the cause here, since a much bigger clone is one base away. Other DNA sequences in the sample encode the same CDR3. The gene calls are TRDV2 and TRDJ1, with 9 nucleotides matching TRDD3. The trim removed 2 bases at V and 5 bases at J, leaving 8 bases unmatched. CDR1 GEAIGNYY and CDR2 EKD come from the germline V gene. The CDR3 loop spans 15 amino acids. The CDR3 sequence is CACDKLGDRTDKLIF. The CDR3 DNA is TGTGCCTGTGACAAGTTGGGGGATAGGACAGATAAACTCATCTTT.

This clone was detected only a few times. TCRdb records a much larger clone's protein for this DNA, with a difference at residue 7 that likely arises from a read error; the protein given is the translation of the DNA. The chain combines TRDV2 with TRDJ2; no clear D gene. This CDR3 has 19 residues. Germline V CDR1 and CDR2: GEAIGNYY, EKD. V shed 1 base and J shed 3 bases, with 23 bases lying between them. The CDR3 DNA follows: TGTGCCTGTGACACAATCACTCCTGGAGCCGGCAGCATGACAGCACAACTCTTCTTT. Its protein product is CACDTITPGAGSMTAQLFF.

This clone was seen more than once but under ten times. Since a much larger clone is just one base distant, this may be a read error. The sample has other DNA sequences that encode this CDR3 too. This chain links TRDV2 with TRDJ1; 7 bases map to TRDD3. Germline V gene lookup returns CDR1 GEAIGNYY and CDR2 EKD. Trimming took 0 bases from V and 11 from J; bases not matched to a gene: 17. CDR3 length: 16 amino acids. The CDR3 nucleotides read TGTGCCTGTGACACCTTGGCTGGGGATAGCACCTTAAAGCTCATCTTT. Translated, it gives CACDTLAGDSTLKLIF.

Points on this clone: The protein TCRdb gives is from a much larger clone and does not agree with this DNA's translation at residue 4, likely a read error; the protein shown here comes from the DNA. The chain has TRDV2 and TRDJ1, with TRDD3 identical over 13 bases. V was pared by 5 bases and J by 3 bases, with 11 bases of the junction left unmatched. The CDR3 totals 17 residues. CDR1 is GEAIGNYY and CDR2 is EKD in the germline V gene. Here the CDR3 reads CACGFILGDTRSDKLIF. The CDR3 DNA sequence: TGTGCCTGTGGCTTTATACTGGGGGATACGCGTTCCGATAAACTCATCTTT.

This clone was seen a few times. This likely reflects a read error, since a far larger clone is one base away. The same CDR3 arises from other DNA sequences in this sample as well. The chain joins TRDV2 to TRDJ1; no clear D gene. The CDR3 spans 17 residues. Germline V gene data show CDR1 as GEAIGNYY and CDR2 as EKD. Trimming took off 4 bases at V and 0 bases at J, with 20 bases between the two ends. CDR3 DNA sequence: TGTGCCTGTGATCCCGTACTAGGTAGACAGTACACCGATAAACTCATCTTT. Protein sequence: CACDPVLGRQYTDKLIF.

The V gene is TRDV2, the J gene TRDJ1; D is perhaps TRDD3 (6 bases). V lost 0 bases to trimming and J lost 4 bases, with 20 bases between them. Germline CDR1 and CDR2: GEAIGNYY and EKD. The CDR3 has 17 residues. The CDR3: CACDTVGGGPWGDKLIF. Written as DNA, the CDR3 is TGTGCCTGTGACACCGTAGGTGGGGGGCCCTGGGGCGATAAACTCATCTTT.

This clone has just a few counts. It may be a read error: a sequence one base away is much more abundant. The gene calls are TRDV2 and TRDJ1; 10 nucleotides line up with TRDD3. The CDR3 consists of 18 residues. Germline lookup yields CDR1 GEAIGNYY and CDR2 EKD. The CDR3 DNA follows: TGTGCCCGTGACAGACTGGGGGATTACCCCAAAAACACCGATAAACTCATCTTT. Its protein product is CARDRLGDYPKNTDKLIF.

Turning to this clone: A single base is all that separates this from a far larger clone, so a read error is likely. Within the sample, other DNA sequences also encode this same CDR3. This chain joins TRDV2 and TRDJ3; D possibly matches TRDD2 or TRDD3 (5 bases each). CDR3 size: 25 residues. Germline V lookup: CDR1 GEAIGNYY, CDR2 EKD. The CDR3 protein is CACDTPPTPYVSGANASWDTRQMFF. The CDR3 nucleotides read TGCGCCTGTGACACCCCTCCGACCCCCTACGTTTCGGGGGCTAATGCCTCCTGGGACACCCGACAGATGTTTTTC.

This clone appeared a few times. The protein that TCRdb holds for this DNA derives from a much larger clone and differs from the translated DNA at residue 3, which likely indicates a read error; the protein shown here is translated from the DNA. This sequence joins TRDV2 and TRDJ1; TRDD3 aligns across 11 bases. Per the germline V gene, CDR1 is GEAIGNYY and CDR2 is EKD. This CDR3 contains 17 residues. CDR3 protein: CARDSLLGDNDTDKLIF. The CDR3 DNA reads TGTGCCCGTGACAGCTTACTGGGGGATAACGACACCGATAAACTCATCTTT.

As for this clone: TCRdb has a much larger clone's protein, which differs at residue 8 from the translation of this DNA, likely because of a read error; what is shown is the protein translated from the DNA. The chain joins TRDV2 to TRDJ1; D uncertain. Trimming stripped 1 base from V and 0 bases from J, with 17 bases between. CDR1 and CDR2 from the germline V gene are GEAIGNYY and EKD. CDR3 length: 17 residues. The CDR3 loop reads CACDTISNGTYTDKLIF. CDR3 sequence (DNA): TGTGCCTGTGACACGATATCTAATGGGACCTACACCGATAAACTCATCTTT.

This clone was recorded a few times. A far larger clone is one base from this, pointing to a likely read error. The same CDR3 arises from other DNA sequences in this sample as well. The chain's CDR3 is CACDRLGDTDKLIF. CDR3 DNA: TGTGCCTGTGACAGGCTGGGGGACACCGATAAACTCATCTTT. The J gene is TRDJ1, the V gene TRDV2; TRDD3 aligns across 7 bases. Germline CDR1 GEAIGNYY, CDR2 EKD. With V trimmed by 2 bases and J by 0 bases, 2 bases remained unmatched. The CDR3 contains 14 residues.

Of note for this clone: A far larger clone is just one base off, so this is likely a read error. This sample also contains other DNA sequences that code for the same CDR3. V gene TRDV2 combines with J gene TRDJ1; TRDD3 matches 9 bases. CDR3 size: 18 residues. Germline values: CDR1 GEAIGNYY, CDR2 EKD. J was trimmed by 0 bases and V by 1 base; bases with no gene match: 11. The CDR3 coding sequence is TGTGCCTGTGACACGCTGGGGGATCCCGAAACAAACACCGATAAACTCATCTTT. This gives the protein CACDTLGDPETNTDKLIF.

Concerning this clone: The amino acid sequence in TCRdb belongs to a much larger clone and departs from this DNA's translation at residue 16, likely a sequencing read error; the sequence shown is translated from the DNA. The chain links TRDV2 to TRDJ1; TRDD2 might be the D (6 bases). This CDR3 contains 17 residues. Germline V gene sequence: CDR1 GEAIGNYY, CDR2 EKD. The CDR3 sequence is CACDTVLPIASTDKLTF. The CDR3 coding sequence is TGTGCCTGCGACACGGTCCTTCCCATTGCTTCCACCGATAAACTCACCTTT.

This clone was seen a few times. A single base is all that separates this from a far larger clone, so a read error is likely. The sample contains more than one DNA sequence encoding this CDR3. The chain has TRDV2 and TRDJ1; 9 bases agree with TRDD3. The CDR3 loop spans 18 amino acids. The trim removed 1 base at V and 0 bases at J, leaving 11 bases unmatched. The germline V gene has CDR1 GEAIGNYY and CDR2 EKD. The CDR3 nucleotides are TGTGCCTGTGACACACTGGGGGACCCCGAAACAAACACCGATAAACTCATCTTT. Its translation: CACDTLGDPETNTDKLIF.

Sample share makes this clone medium-sized. CDR3 amino acids: CACDTVKGRYTDKLIF. The CDR3 nucleotides read TGTGCCTGTGACACCGTTAAGGGGAGGTACACCGATAAACTCATCTTT. The chain has TRDV2 and TRDJ1; possible D gene TRDD3, 5 bases. Trimming took 0 bases from V and 0 from J, leaving 13 bases between them. From germline, CDR1 is GEAIGNYY and CDR2 EKD. The CDR3 totals 16 residues.

This clone was recorded a few times. The amino acid sequence in TCRdb belongs to a much larger clone and departs from this DNA's translation at residue 4, likely a sequencing read error; the sequence shown is translated from the DNA. The chain links TRDV2 to TRDJ1; D remains ambiguous. Trimming left V 5 bases short and J 0 bases short, with 15 bases between. Germline CDR1 reads GEAIGNYY; CDR2 reads EKD. This CDR3 has 15 amino acids. The CDR3 spells CACGSVAADTDKLIF. The CDR3 DNA is TGTGCCTGTGGCAGCGTGGCGGCTGACACCGATAAACTCATCTTT.

This clone turned up a few times. For this DNA, TCRdb reports the protein of a much larger clone, which diverges at residue 4, most likely from a read error; the protein presented here is translated directly from the DNA. The V gene is TRDV2, the J gene TRDJ1, with TRDD3 matching 8 bases. This CDR3 contains 18 residues. Germline CDR1 reads GEAIGNYY; CDR2 reads EKD. The J segment lost 0 bases and the V segment lost 3 bases, leaving 14 bases of the junction unmatched. CDR3 sequence: CACDPVLGATGYTDKLIF. CDR3 DNA: TGTGCCTGTGACCCCGTACTGGGGGCTACTGGCTACACCGATAAACTCATCTTT.

By its share, this clone is medium-sized. The V and J genes are TRDV3 and TRDJ1; TRDD3 matches 12 bases. Germline-derived CDR1 and CDR2 are TVYSNPD and GDNSRS (reference sequence). This CDR3 has 18 amino acids. With V trimmed by 4 bases and J by 1 base, 16 bases remained unmatched. CDR3 coding DNA: TGTGCCTCGGGCCTTCCCACTGGGGGATACTTAGGCACCGATAAACTCATCTTT. Its translation is CASGLPTGGYLGTDKLIF.

The chain uses TRDV2 and TRDJ1, with 12 bases aligning to TRDD3. J lost 0 bases, V lost 2 bases, and 15 bases had no gene match. In germline, CDR1 is GEAIGNYY, CDR2 EKD. The CDR3 covers 20 residues. The CDR3: CACDSLLGDTRLGYTDKLIF. CDR3 DNA: TGTGCCTGTGACAGCTTACTGGGGGATACAAGGCTGGGGTACACCGATAAACTCATCTTT.

This clone was seen a few times. The translation of this DNA and the TCRdb protein of a much larger clone differ at residue 4, probably owing to a read error; the protein shown here is translated from the DNA. This rearrangement joins TRDV2 to TRDJ1; no firm D call. Trimming left V 5 bases short and J 0 bases short, with 21 bases between. Germline-derived CDR1 and CDR2 are GEAIGNYY and EKD. The CDR3 contains 17 residues. Written as DNA, the CDR3 is TGTGCCTGTGGCTCCCTTTTGGTTACGATAAACACCGATAAACTCATCTTT. Encoded protein: CACGSLLVTINTDKLIF.

This clone has a handful of counts. TCRdb attributes to this sequence the protein of a much larger clone, which differs from the DNA translation at residue 15; a read error is likely, and the protein displayed is translated from the DNA. V and J are TRDV2 and TRDJ1; 12 positions match TRDD3. The CDR3 length is 19 residues. Trimming removed 0 bases from V and 7 bases from J; junction bases left unmatched: 17. Germline V lookup: CDR1 GEAIGNYY, CDR2 EKD. CDR3 in amino acids: CACDTILLGDTEGTVKLIF. CDR3 nucleotides: TGTGCCTGTGACACCATTCTACTGGGGGATACAGAAGGGACGGTTAAACTCATCTTT.

This clone is judged medium-sized (0.01 to 0.1%). This CDR3 is also generated by other DNA sequences in the sample. The CDR3 reads CACDTVGLRGGSAQLFF. In nucleotides, the CDR3 is TGTGCCTGTGACACCGTGGGGCTGCGAGGGGGTTCAGCACAACTCTTCTTT. The chain combines TRDV2 with TRDJ2; possibly TRDD3 for D (5 bases). Germline V lookup: CDR1 GEAIGNYY, CDR2 EKD. V gave up 0 bases and J gave up 6 bases, with 19 bases separating them. The CDR3 totals 17 residues.

There are a few counts of this clone. TCRdb's protein, taken from a much larger clone, differs from this DNA's translation at residue 6, likely owing to a read error; the protein displayed comes from the DNA. The rearrangement uses TRDV2 and TRDJ1, with 8 positions matching TRDD3. This CDR3 is 15 amino acids long. CDR1 GEAIGNYY and CDR2 EKD come from the germline V gene. Germline trimming cut 0 bases from V and 9 bases from J; bases unmatched to any gene: 11. Here the CDR3 DNA reads TGTGCCTGTGACACCGCCTCTGTACTGGGGGTCGAACTCATCTTT. Its protein product is CACDTASVLGVELIF.

Only a few counts were recorded for this clone. It is likely a read error: a sequence one base away is far more abundant. In the same sample, other DNA sequences code for this CDR3. The J gene is TRDJ1, the V gene TRDV2; the match to TRDD3 covers 12 bases. This CDR3 has 19 amino acids. Germline-derived CDR1 and CDR2 are GEAIGNYY and EKD. CDR3 nucleotides: TGTGCCTGTGACACCGTGGGGGTACTGGGGGATACATCCACCGACAAACTCATCTTT. This translates into CACDTVGVLGDTSTDKLIF.

Details on this clone: The translation of this DNA and the TCRdb protein of a much larger clone differ at residue 15, probably owing to a read error; the protein shown here is translated from the DNA. The chain recombines TRDV2 with TRDJ1; TRDD3 matches at 11 bases. This CDR3 has 17 amino acids. The V gene's germline CDR1 is GEAIGNYY and CDR2 EKD. The CDR3 DNA sequence: TGTGCCTGTGACACTCTGGGGGATACCCGGTACACCGATAAACCCATCTTT. Protein: CACDTLGDTRYTDKPIF.

Of note for this clone: A much larger clone lies a single base off, so this may be a read error. The same CDR3 can be traced to other DNA sequences in this sample. J is TRDJ1 and V is TRDV1, with 8 positions matching TRDD3. The germline gives CDR1 TSWWSYY, CDR2 QGS. This CDR3 is built from 19 residues. DNA of the CDR3: TGTGCTCTTGGTGAACTTACATACTGGGGGTTCCCGTACACCGATAAACTCATCTTT. This sequence encodes CALGELTYWGFPYTDKLIF.

A word on this clone: The amino acid sequence in TCRdb belongs to a much larger clone and departs from this DNA's translation at residue 12, likely a sequencing read error; the sequence shown is translated from the DNA. This chain joins TRDV2 and TRDJ1; 9 positions match TRDD3. Germline values: CDR1 GEAIGNYY, CDR2 EKD. CDR3 length equals 19 residues. V shed 0 bases, J shed 3 bases, and the junction held 16 bases outside the gene matches. For the CDR3, the DNA is TGTGCCTGTGACACCGTTGCCCCCACTGGGGGACTCACGTCCGATAAACTCATCTTT. Translated: CACDTVAPTGGLTSDKLIF.

Points on this clone: TCRdb's protein, taken from a much larger clone, differs from this DNA's translation at residue 16, likely owing to a read error; the protein displayed comes from the DNA. The V call is TRDV2, the J call TRDJ1; 12 nucleotides line up with TRDD3. Germline CDR1 GEAIGNYY, CDR2 EKD. The V and J ends lost 3 bases and 13 bases, in that order; junction bases with no gene match: 23. This CDR3 contains 18 residues. The CDR3 loop reads CACDPVQGLSGGYAEPIF. The CDR3 bases are TGTGCCTGTGACCCCGTCCAGGGCCTTTCTGGGGGATACGCCGAACCCATCTTT.

A word on this clone: A clone one base away is much larger, so this may be a read error. Different DNA sequences within this sample yield the same CDR3. The chain links TRDV2 to TRDJ1; 8 bases agree with TRDD3. Germline-derived CDR1 and CDR2 are GEAIGNYY and EKD. This CDR3 has 18 residues. CDR3 DNA sequence: TGCGCCTGTGAATTCATGGGAGGTGGGGGATCCTACACCGATAAACTCATCTTT. Translating gives CACEFMGGGGSYTDKLIF.

Remarks on this clone: TCRdb has a much larger clone's protein, which differs at residue 4 from the translation of this DNA, likely because of a read error; what is shown is the protein translated from the DNA. Here the CDR3 reads CACGKVLGDLNTDKLIF. In DNA form, the CDR3 reads TGTGCCTGTGGCAAAGTACTGGGGGACCTAAACACCGATAAACTCATCTTT. The chain joins TRDV2 to TRDJ1; 9 bases line up with TRDD3. With 5 bases clipped from V and 0 bases from J, the junction kept 12 bases outside the gene matches. The germline V gene encodes CDR1 GEAIGNYY and CDR2 EKD. The CDR3 covers 17 residues.

By sample share, this clone is medium-sized. CDR3 in amino acids: CACDSVMDWGNSPRGIDNTDKLIF. The CDR3 nucleotides are TGTGCCTGTGACTCCGTAATGGACTGGGGGAACTCCCCAAGGGGAATTGATAACACCGATAAACTCATCTTT. The rearrangement links TRDV2 to TRDJ1, with 9 positions matching TRDD3. V was pared by 3 bases and J by 0 bases, with 31 bases of the junction left unmatched. The V gene's germline CDR1 is GEAIGNYY and CDR2 EKD. The CDR3 is 24 residues long.

This clone came up a few times. A read error likely explains this, since a far larger clone differs by one base. V and J are TRDV2 and TRDJ3; D may correspond to TRDD2 or TRDD3 (5 bases each). V lost 0 bases, J lost 0 bases, and 32 bases lay in between. The germline V gene has CDR1 GEAIGNYY and CDR2 EKD. The CDR3 runs to 25 residues. The CDR3 spells CACDTPPTPYVSGANPSWDTRQMFF. CDR3 in DNA: TGTGCCTGTGACACCCCTCCGACCCCCTACGTTTCGGGGGCTAATCCCTCCTGGGACACCCGACAGATGTTTTTC.